Listed here is a single T cell receptor (beta chain). The target antigen is unknown. The CDR3 extends over 15 amino acids. Germline values: CDR1 SGHAT, CDR2 FQNNGV. The J segment lost 5 bases and the V segment lost 5 bases, leaving 8 bases of the junction unmatched. Alopecia areata patients had lesional scalp punch biopsies and peripheral blood taken from them. Sorting from PBMCs produced CD4+ and CD8+ T cells. The data were taken from a study of CD8+ T cells in alopecia areata. The study's findings and limits: Lesional tissue from the scalp (especially in alopecia totalis/universalis) showed higher clonality than normal scalp. Scalp sample sequencing also detects resident alphabeta T cells of normal skin.

Extracted RNA was reverse transcribed into cDNA, the sequencing template. Assay: immunoSEQ multiplex PCR; the TCRdb copy retains only in-frame clones and omits some. Among about 110,000 clones listed, approximately 61% were seen once. The clonotype was recovered from a human donor with alopecia areata. V is TRBV11-2 and J is TRBJ2-1; 8 bases are shared with TRBD2. Sample: NKG2D-low CD8+ T cells sorted from blood. In DNA form, the CDR3 reads TGTGCCAGCAGCCCCCCCACTAGCGGTGACAATGAGCAGTTCTTC. Translation: CASSPPTSGDNEQFF.